The 8 T cell receptor beta chains listed next were all sequenced from one sample in a study of blood T cell repertoires in COVID-19. Only in-frame clones appear in the TCRdb table, and some are missing; sequencing was by immunoSEQ multiplex PCR. The sample has about 79,000 clones; 80% to 90% are singletons. Specimen: peripheral blood. The origin of the receptors is a man aged 50-60 years with active COVID-19.

This sequence joins TRBV6-6 and TRBJ2-1, with 11 bases that match TRBD2. This CDR3 has 17 residues. V lost 5 bases to trimming and J lost 5 bases; unmatched junction nucleotides: 11. Germline V gene lookup returns CDR1 MNHNY and CDR2 SVGAGI (reference sequence). The CDR3 reads CASSPLTSGSFNNEQFF. CDR3 in DNA: TGTGCCAGCAGTCCCCTAACTAGCGGGAGTTTCAACAATGAGCAGTTCTTC.

The rearrangement joins TRBV6-4 to TRBJ2-1; no reliable D call. Germline V CDR1 and CDR2: MRHNA, SNTAGT. Deletions cut 4 bases from V and 6 bases from J, with 13 bases between. The CDR3 has 14 amino acids. The DNA for the CDR3 is TGTGCCAGCAGTGTCGATGGCGCTAGCAATGAGCAGTTCTTC. Translated: CASSVDGASNEQFF.

The J gene is TRBJ2-7, the V gene TRBV19, with D unclear. V lost 6 bases, J lost 1 base, and 10 bases lay in between. The CDR3 has 13 residues. The germline CDR1 and CDR2 sequences are LNHDA and SQIVND (reference sequence). The CDR3 here is CASRPHQSYEQYF. In DNA, the CDR3 is TGTGCCAGTAGGCCTCACCAGTCCTACGAGCAGTACTTC. Using reference TRBV19 and TRBJ2-7 for the parts outside the CDR3, the full variable domain is DGGITQSPKYLFRKEGQNVTLSCEQNLNHDAMYWYRQDPGQGLRLIYYSQIVNDFQKGDIAEGYSVSREKKESFPLTVTSAQKNPTAFYLCASRPHQSYEQYFGPGTRLTVT.

The table lists this clone with a count of one. The rearrangement links TRBV7-9 to TRBJ2-7, with a tentative D call TRBD1 (6 bases). The V gene lost 5 bases and the J gene lost 1 base, with 12 bases spanning the gap. CDR1 and CDR2 (germline): SEHNR, FQNEAQ (reference sequence). The CDR3 extends over 14 amino acids. DNA for the CDR3: TGTGCCAGCAGCCGCGGACAGTATTCCTACGAGCAGTACTTC. Translation: CASSRGQYSYEQYF.

This chain uses TRBV3-1 (or the pseudogene TRBV3-2) with TRBJ1-3; 7 positions agree with TRBD1. Germline trimming cut 4 bases from V and 3 bases from J; bases unmatched to any gene: 0. CDR1 is LGHDT, CDR2 YNNKEL, per germline (reference sequence). There are 13 residues in the CDR3. The CDR3 loop is CASSRDSGNTIYF. The CDR3, as DNA: TGTGCCAGCAGCCGGGACAGTGGAAACACCATATATTTT.

The chain has TRBV2 and TRBJ1-2, with D possibly TRBD1 on 5 matching bases. CDR1 is SNHLY and CDR2 is FYNNEI in the germline V gene. This CDR3 contains 16 residues. The V end was cut by 7 bases, the J end by 0 bases, with 18 bases between. The CDR3 region is CASTRDRLVTNYGYTF. DNA of the CDR3: TGTGCCAGCACGCGGGACCGCCTTGTGACTAACTATGGCTACACCTTC.

V usage is TRBV4-1 and J usage is TRBJ2-7; tentatively, D is TRBD1 (6 bases). The ends were cut back, 0 bases at V and 2 bases at J, with 11 bases in the middle. The germline CDR1 and CDR2 sequences are MGHRA and YSYEKL. There are 15 residues in the CDR3. Here the CDR3 DNA reads TGCGCCAGCAGCCAAGATAACAGGGATACCTACGAGCAGTACTTC. Residues: CASSQDNRDTYEQYF.

This clone appeared a single time. The V gene is TRBV2, the J gene TRBJ1-1; D is perhaps TRBD1 (6 bases). V lost 6 bases and J 5 bases, leaving 13 bases between the germline ends. Germline CDR1 is SNHLY and CDR2 is FYNNEI. The CDR3 is 13 amino acids. The chain's CDR3 is CASSRARGTEAFF. The CDR3 DNA follows: TGTGCCAGCAGCAGAGCCAGGGGAACTGAAGCTTTCTTT.